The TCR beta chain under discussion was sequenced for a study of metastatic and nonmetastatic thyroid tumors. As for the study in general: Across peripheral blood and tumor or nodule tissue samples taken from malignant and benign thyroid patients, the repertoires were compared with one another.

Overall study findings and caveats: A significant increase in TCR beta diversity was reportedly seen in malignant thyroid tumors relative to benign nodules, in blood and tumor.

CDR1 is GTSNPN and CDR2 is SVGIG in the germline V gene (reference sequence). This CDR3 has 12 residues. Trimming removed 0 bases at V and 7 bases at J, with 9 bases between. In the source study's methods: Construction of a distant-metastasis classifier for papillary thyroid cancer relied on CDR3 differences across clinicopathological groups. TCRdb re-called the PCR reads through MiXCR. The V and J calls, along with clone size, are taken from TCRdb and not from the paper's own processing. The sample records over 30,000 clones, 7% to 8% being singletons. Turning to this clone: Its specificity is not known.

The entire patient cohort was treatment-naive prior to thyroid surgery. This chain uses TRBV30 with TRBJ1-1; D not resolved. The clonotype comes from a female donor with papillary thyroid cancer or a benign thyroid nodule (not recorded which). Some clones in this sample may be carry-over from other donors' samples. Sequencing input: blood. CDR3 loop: CAWSVTGDEAFF. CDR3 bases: TGTGCCTGGAGTGTAACCGGAGATGAAGCTTTCTTT.